One and the same sample provided the 32 T cell receptor beta chains below, sequenced in a study of T cells in Graves' hyperthyroidism and ophthalmopathy. Using RNA transcripts as the source, TCR beta CDR3 regions were amplified. HTBI primers drove first-round RT-PCR of the TCR CDR3. TCRdb re-called the multiplex PCR reads with MiXCR, one entry per CDR3 protein. Here the sample spans 540,000 or so distinct CDR3 sequences, around a sixth being singletons. Sequencing input: blood. Receptors were obtained from a woman in her thirties with Graves' hyperthyroidism.

This clonotype was seen ten or more times. The genes are TRBV20-1 and TRBJ1-2; the D is unclear. CDR3 length equals 11 residues. Germline V gene sequence: CDR1 DFQATT, CDR2 SNEGSKA (reference sequence). Trimming removed 5 bases at V and 7 bases at J, with 11 bases between. Written as DNA, the CDR3 is TGCAGTGCTGCCCGGGTTGTTGGCTACACCTTC. Its translation: CSAARVVGYTF.

A word on this clonotype: The conserved closing phenylalanine or tryptophan is absent in this CDR3, likely reflecting a read error. The rearrangement joins TRBV7-9 to TRBJ1-1; no clear D. Germline lookup yields CDR1 SEHNR and CDR2 FQNEAQ (reference sequence). This CDR3 comprises 13 residues. Between the trimmed V and J ends, which lost 5 bases and 1 base, there was a span of 8 bases. The CDR3 nucleotides are TGTGCCAGCAGCCAGGCGGGGAACACTGAAGCTTTCCTT. It encodes CASSQAGNTEAFL.

A remark on this clonotype: Being one base from a much bigger clone, this may be a read error. This is likely a read error, given that the CDR3 carries no conserved phenylalanine or tryptophan at its end. This chain links TRBV5-1 with TRBJ1-2; D perhaps matches TRBD1 (5 bases). Germline CDR1 SGHRS, CDR2 YFSETQ. CDR3 length: 15 amino acids. Between the trimmed V and J ends, which lost 1 base and 8 bases, there was a span of 18 bases. This chain's CDR3 is CASSLFVRQGGGYTL. CDR3 nucleotide sequence: TGCGCCAGCAGCTTGTTCGTTCGCCAGGGAGGAGGCTACACCCTC.

This clonotype has a count of ten or more. This chain connects TRBV6-5 to TRBJ2-1; TRBD2 matches 13 bases. V dropped 0 bases and J dropped 10; count of bases not matched to a gene: 9. The CDR3 consists of 17 residues. Germline CDR1 and CDR2: MNHEY and SVGAGI. CDR3 DNA sequence: TGTGCCAGCAGTTACTCGAACCTTGGACTAGCGGGAGAAGAGCAGTTCTTC. Its protein is CASSYSNLGLAGEEQFF.

This clonotype came up many times. This chain joins TRBV4-2 and TRBJ2-2; 9 bases are shared with TRBD2. Germline loops: CDR1 LGHNA, CDR2 YNFKEQ. The CDR3 consists of 15 residues. V lost 4 bases, J lost 7 bases, and 7 bases stayed unmatched. CDR3 protein: CASSRREGYVGELFF. The CDR3 DNA reads TGTGCCAGCAGCCGGCGGGAGGGGTACGTCGGGGAGCTGTTTTTT.

V is TRBV9 and J is TRBJ2-1; D is undetermined. CDR1 and CDR2 from the germline V gene are SGDLS and YYNGEE. The ends were cut back, 0 bases at V and 0 bases at J, with 4 bases in the middle. CDR3 length: 14 residues. The DNA for the CDR3 is TGTGCCAGCAGCGTAGACAGCTCCTACAATGAGCAGTTCTTC. This codes for CASSVDSSYNEQFF.

This sequence joins TRBV27 and TRBJ2-7; tentatively, D is TRBD2 (6 bases). Germline V gene data show CDR1 as MNHEY and CDR2 as SMNVEV (reference sequence). This CDR3 region has 15 residues. The ends were cut back, 6 bases at V and 0 bases at J, with 15 bases in the middle. CDR3 DNA sequence: TGTGCCAGCAGAGTGGGGAGTAGCGGCTCCTACGAGCAGTACTTC. Encoded protein: CASRVGSSGSYEQYF.

This clonotype has a count of ten or more. The J gene is TRBJ1-1, the V gene TRBV27, with D tentatively TRBD1 (5 bases). The length of the CDR3 is 15 residues. The germline V and J ends were trimmed by 2 bases and 0 bases, with 10 bases remaining between them. CDR1 is MNHEY and CDR2 is SMNVEV in the germline V gene (reference sequence). CDR3 nucleotide sequence: TGTGCCAGCAGTTTAGTCGGGGCCATGAACACTGAAGCTTTCTTT. Amino acid sequence: CASSLVGAMNTEAFF.

This clonotype was detected ten times or more. This rearrangement joins TRBV7-8 to TRBJ2-7; 10 nucleotides match TRBD2. Germline trimming cut 5 bases from V and 2 bases from J; bases unmatched to any gene: 6. CDR3 length: 15 residues. Germline CDR1 is SGHVS and CDR2 is FQNEAQ. Here the CDR3 reads CASSPALAGTYEQYF. The CDR3 DNA reads as TGTGCCAGCAGCCCAGCACTAGCGGGGACCTACGAGCAGTACTTC.

CDR3 loop: CASSTPDSWSGANVLTF. CDR3 bases: TGTGCCAGTAGTACCCCCGACAGTTGGTCTGGGGCCAACGTCCTGACTTTC. The chain uses TRBV19 and TRBJ2-6, with D tentatively TRBD1 (5 bases). Trimming cost V 4 bases and J 1 base, with 14 bases left between them. Germline values: CDR1 LNHDA, CDR2 SQIVND (reference sequence). This CDR3 is 17 amino acids long.

This clonotype occurred many times. The chain joins TRBV10-3 to TRBJ2-3; the D is unclear. This CDR3 contains 14 residues. Trimming shortened V by 0 bases and J by 0 bases, and 4 bases separated the two germline ends. Per the germline V gene, CDR1 is ENHRY and CDR2 is SYGVKD. The CDR3, as DNA: TGTGCCATCAGTGAGTCGGCTAGCACAGATACGCAGTATTTT. This encodes CAISESASTDTQYF.

This chain links TRBV4-3 with TRBJ2-7; D may be TRBD1 (6 bases). The CDR3 covers 18 residues. Germline CDR1 LGHNA, CDR2 YSLEER. With 0 bases removed from V and 0 bases from J, the gap between germline ends came to 18 bases. CDR3 bases: TGCGCCAGCAGCCAAGATTTCTCAGGGGTAGTGGGCTCCTACGAGCAGTACTTC. Its protein product is CASSQDFSGVVGSYEQYF.

The chain uses TRBV9 and TRBJ1-6; TRBD1 is a possible D gene (6 bases). The CDR3 is made up of 16 amino acids. V dropped 6 bases and J dropped 7 bases, with 20 bases sitting between them. CDR1 SGDLS and CDR2 YYNGEE come from the germline V gene. The CDR3 DNA reads TGTGCCAGCACCCCTGATCCGACAGGAACCAATTCACCCCTCCACTTT. Translating gives CASTPDPTGTNSPLHF.

This clonotype was seen a handful of times. The chain recombines TRBV29-1 with TRBJ1-1; possibly TRBD1 for D (5 bases). Germline V CDR1 and CDR2: SQVTM, ANQGSEA. V was trimmed by 4 bases and J by 5 bases, leaving 14 bases between them. CDR3 length: 13 residues. The CDR3 region is CSVGAPRGTEAFF. CDR3 sequence (DNA): TGCAGCGTTGGGGCCCCCCGGGGGACTGAAGCTTTCTTT.

This clonotype came up many times. The chain links TRBV2 to TRBJ1-1, with a possible D match to TRBD1 (6 bases). Germline CDR1 reads SNHLY; CDR2 reads FYNNEI. The CDR3 loop spans 13 amino acids. The V end lost 6 bases, the J end lost 1 base, and 9 bases lay between the germline ends. Written as DNA, the CDR3 is TGTGCCAGCAGCCCCAGGGGGAACACTGAAGCTTTCTTT. It encodes CASSPRGNTEAFF.

In DNA, the CDR3 is TGTGCCAGCAGGTTTATCTCTGGAAACACCATATATTTT. The encoded protein is CASRFISGNTIYF. The genes are TRBV9 and TRBJ1-3; D is ambiguous. Germline V CDR1 and CDR2: SGDLS, YYNGEE. There are 13 residues in the CDR3. V lost 5 bases to trimming and J lost 0 bases, with 6 bases between them.

This clonotype was found many times. The gene calls are TRBV7-6 and TRBJ1-1, with a tentative D call TRBD1 (6 bases). The CDR3 loop spans 13 amino acids. The V gene's germline CDR1 is SGHVS and CDR2 FNYEAQ. The germline V and J ends were trimmed by 5 bases and 8 bases, with 15 bases remaining between them. CDR3 sequence reads: CASSVTTGNEAFF. CDR3 bases: TGTGCCAGCAGCGTAACCACAGGGAACGAAGCTTTCTTT.

This clonotype was detected many times. The chain combines TRBV20-1 with TRBJ2-1; D ambiguous. Germline values: CDR1 DFQATT, CDR2 SNEGSKA (reference sequence). V was cut by 3 bases and J by 2 bases, with 8 bases left in between. The CDR3 is 13 amino acids. The CDR3, as DNA: TGCAGTGCTAGCGGAAGCACCTACAATGAGCAGTTCTTC. It yields the protein CSASGSTYNEQFF.

Only a few counts were recorded for this clonotype. The chain combines TRBV10-2 with TRBJ2-7; the D gene is possibly TRBD2 (5 bases). Germline V gene sequence: CDR1 WSHSY, CDR2 SAAADI. Trimming left V 3 bases short and J 3 bases short, with 15 bases between. This CDR3 is 15 amino acids long. The CDR3 DNA is TGCGCCAGCAGTGATCCCAACATGGGAGTCTACGAGCAGTACTTC. It is translated as CASSDPNMGVYEQYF.

This clonotype was found a few times. The chain combines TRBV20-1 with TRBJ1-6; TRBD1 aligns across 10 bases. CDR3 size: 13 residues. Trimming took 4 bases from V and 16 from J; bases not matched to a gene: 10. Germline CDR1 reads DFQATT; CDR2 reads SNEGSKA (reference sequence). Here the CDR3 reads CSANPGQGLPLHF. CDR3 coding DNA: TGCAGTGCTAATCCGGGACAGGGGCTACCTCTCCACTTT.

This clonotype was detected many times. The chain links TRBV11-2 to TRBJ2-5; TRBD2 matches 7 bases. The CDR3 totals 14 residues. The ends lost 5 bases at V and 1 base at J; junction bases unmatched: 4. The germline gives CDR1 SGHAT, CDR2 FQNNGV. Written as DNA, the CDR3 is TGTGCCAGCAGCCTGCCGGGGGGCCAAGAGACCCAGTACTTC. Residues: CASSLPGGQETQYF. Complete variable domain (other parts from reference TRBV11-2 and TRBJ2-5): EAGVAQSPRYKIIEKRQSVAFWCNPISGHATLYWYQQILGQGPKLLIQFQNNGVVDDSQLPKDRFSAERLKGVDSTLKIQPAKLEDSAVYLCASSLPGGQETQYFGPGTRLLVL.

This clonotype was detected many times. This chain links TRBV28 with TRBJ1-1; possible D gene TRBD1, 6 bases. CDR1 and CDR2 from the germline V gene are MDHEN and SYDVKM. This CDR3 has 14 residues. V lost 6 bases and J lost 3, with 14 bases in between. CDR3 sequence (DNA): TGTGCCAGCAGCTGGGGGCGCGAGGACACTGAAGCTTTCTTT. It translates to CASSWGREDTEAFF.

This clonotype was observed at least ten times. This chain links TRBV2 with TRBJ2-7, with 9 positions matching TRBD1. The germline CDR1 and CDR2 sequences are SNHLY and FYNNEI. This CDR3 region has 15 residues. Trimming took 8 bases from V and 3 from J; bases not matched to a gene: 11. The DNA for the CDR3 is TGTGCCAGCGGACTCGACAGGGGGGATCTCTACGAGCAGTACTTC. Translating it yields CASGLDRGDLYEQYF.

The chain links TRBV19 to TRBJ2-1, with D possibly being TRBD1 or TRBD2 (5 bases each). V gave up 5 bases and J gave up 2 bases, with 16 bases separating them. This CDR3 contains 16 residues. Looked up from germline, CDR1 is LNHDA and CDR2 is SQIVND (reference sequence). This chain's CDR3 is CASSRRDGFTYNEQFF. In nucleotides, the CDR3 is TGTGCCAGTAGTCGAAGGGACGGGTTTACCTACAATGAGCAGTTCTTC.

This clonotype was found many times. The gene calls are TRBV5-8 and TRBJ2-1, with 11 bases matching TRBD2. Germline CDR1 SGHTS, CDR2 YDEGEE. The CDR3 is 16 residues long. Trimming cost V 0 bases and J 8 bases; bases outside gene matches: 7. CDR3 region: CASSLAIAGGPDEQFF. The CDR3 region has the DNA TGTGCCAGCAGCTTGGCCATAGCGGGAGGGCCGGATGAGCAGTTCTTC.

This clonotype was counted at least ten times. V and J are TRBV20-1 and TRBJ1-3, with D unresolved. Germline V lookup: CDR1 DFQATT, CDR2 SNEGSKA (reference sequence). CDR3 length: 15 residues. Trimming cost V 0 bases and J 7 bases, with 16 bases left between them. CDR3 residues: CSARDAGRGGNTIYF. In DNA form, the CDR3 reads TGCAGTGCTAGAGATGCAGGTCGCGGCGGGAACACCATATATTTT.

The genes are TRBV9 and TRBJ2-2; no clear D. Germline V CDR1 and CDR2: SGDLS, YYNGEE. The ends were cut back, 0 bases at V and 5 bases at J, with 8 bases in the middle. The CDR3 is made up of 14 amino acids. CDR3 coding DNA: TGTGCCAGCAGCGTAGAGTTGAGGACCGGGGAGCTGTTTTTT. This gives the protein CASSVELRTGELFF.

This clonotype has ten or more counts. The V and J genes are TRBV27 and TRBJ2-1; perhaps TRBD2 as D (6 bases). V was clipped by 3 bases and J by 7 bases, with 19 bases between them. CDR1 is MNHEY, CDR2 SMNVEV, per germline (reference sequence). The CDR3 length is 16 residues. The DNA of the CDR3 is TGTGCCAGCAGTTTTCGCGGCCCCCGGGAGTTTAATGAGCAGTTCTTC. Its protein is CASSFRGPREFNEQFF.

The V gene is TRBV18, the J gene TRBJ2-7, with 7 bases that match TRBD1. Germline V gives CDR1 KGHSH, CDR2 LQKENI. CDR3 size: 15 residues. The ends lost 1 base at V and 1 base at J; junction bases unmatched: 4. The CDR3 sequence is CASSPLDRASYEQYF. The CDR3 nucleotides read TGTGCCAGCTCACCACTAGACAGGGCGTCCTACGAGCAGTACTTC. Full variable domain (rest looked up from reference TRBV18 and TRBJ2-7): NAGVMQNPRHLVRRRGQEARLRCSPMKGHSHVYWYRQLPEEGLKFMVYLQKENIIDESGMPKERFSAEFPKEGPSILRIQQVVRGDSAAYFCASSPLDRASYEQYFGPGTRLTVT.

This clonotype was recorded many times. The rearrangement joins TRBV30 to TRBJ1-5; tentative D call: TRBD1 (6 bases). Germline V gene sequence: CDR1 GTSNPN, CDR2 SVGIG (reference sequence). Trimming took 0 bases from V and 6 from J, leaving 12 bases between them. The CDR3 runs 14 residues. CDR3 sequence: CAWSVGGALQPQHF. CDR3 coding DNA: TGTGCCTGGAGTGTCGGGGGGGCTCTTCAGCCCCAGCATTTT.

This clonotype was seen a few times. The genes are TRBV30 and TRBJ1-1, with a possible D match to TRBD1 (5 bases). CDR1 is GTSNPN and CDR2 is SVGIG in the germline V gene (reference sequence). This CDR3 contains 13 residues. Trimming removed 2 bases from V and 5 bases from J, with 12 bases in between. The CDR3: CAWSWSEGTEAFF. The DNA for the CDR3 is TGTGCCTGGAGTTGGTCTGAGGGGACTGAAGCTTTCTTT.

This clonotype was counted many times. This chain connects TRBV12-3 or TRBV12-4 to TRBJ2-2, with 9 bases that match TRBD2. The trim removed 2 bases at V and 5 bases at J, leaving 3 bases unmatched. The CDR3 length is 15 residues. The CDR3 coding sequence is TGTGCCAGCAGTTTAAAGAGCGGGGGGACCGGGGAGCTGTTTTTT. Translated: CASSLKSGGTGELFF.